The text below deals with one T cell receptor beta chain. This specimen belongs to a study of blood T cell repertoires in COVID-19. Overall study: PBMCs, B-cell-depleted T cells, or T cells were the source of the cDNA or gDNA that made up the material.

In the original workflow: Estimated nucleated cell counts came from reference gene primer amplification. The protocol was immunoSEQ multiplex PCR, while the TCRdb copy is restricted to in-frame clones and leaves out a portion. V and J calls and clone size are given by that table; D and trimming were obtained from the DNA. The sample contains under 200,000 clones, approximately 91% of which appear only once. Germline lookup yields CDR1 MGHRA and CDR2 YSYEKL. Trimming removed 0 bases from V and 7 bases from J, with 15 bases in between. This CDR3 comprises 16 residues. The sequence was obtained from a man in his fifties with acute or convalescent COVID-19. The sample comprised peripheral blood. The genes are TRBV4-1 and TRBJ2-2; maybe TRBD2 (6 bases). DNA for the CDR3: TGCGCCAGCAGCCAAGATCGGCTAGCGTATAACGGGGAGCTGTTTTTT. This gives the protein CASSQDRLAYNGELFF.